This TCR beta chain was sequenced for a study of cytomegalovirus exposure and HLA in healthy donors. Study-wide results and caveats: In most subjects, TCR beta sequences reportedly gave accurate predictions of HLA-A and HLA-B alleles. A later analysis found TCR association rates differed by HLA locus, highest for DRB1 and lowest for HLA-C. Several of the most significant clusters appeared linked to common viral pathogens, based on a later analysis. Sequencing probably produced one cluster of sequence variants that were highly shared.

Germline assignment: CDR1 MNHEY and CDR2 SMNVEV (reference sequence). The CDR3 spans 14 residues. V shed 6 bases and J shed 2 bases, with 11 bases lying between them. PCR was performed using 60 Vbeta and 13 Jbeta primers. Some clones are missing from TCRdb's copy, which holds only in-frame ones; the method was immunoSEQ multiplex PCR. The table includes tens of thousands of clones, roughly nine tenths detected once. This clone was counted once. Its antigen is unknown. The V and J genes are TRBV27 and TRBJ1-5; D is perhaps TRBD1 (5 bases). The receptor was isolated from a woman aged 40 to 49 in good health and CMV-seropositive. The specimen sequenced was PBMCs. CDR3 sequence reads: CASRTKGGNQPQHF. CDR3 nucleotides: TGTGCCAGCAGAACGAAAGGGGGCAATCAGCCCCAGCATTTT.